This T cell receptor (beta chain) was captured in a study of T cells in Graves' hyperthyroidism and ophthalmopathy (dated 2019 in TCRdb). Broadly, across the study: Peripheral blood was sampled at the time of initial diagnosis, prior to any treatment. TCR V-J signatures able to tell the groups apart were searched for in a discovery cohort of 90 to 100 patients, of whom roughly 42 had Graves' ophthalmopathy and roughly 57 had stable Graves' hyperthyroidism. An independent validation cohort of around 19 hyperthyroidism patients and about 16 patients who later progressed to ophthalmopathy tested prospective prediction of ophthalmopathy. For training and testing, the 100 or so patients in the discovery cohort were randomly divided in a 7:3 ratio. Thyroid tissue and blood T-cell repertoires from six Graves' hyperthyroidism patients were also compared in the study. Following sampling, methimazole starting at 30 mg daily was given to hyperthyroidism patients, and high-dose intravenous methylprednisolone was given to ophthalmopathy patients. The paper reports TCR Vbeta CDR3 sequencing of approximately 140 peripheral blood samples: around 45 ophthalmopathy, some 80 hyperthyroidism and approximately 17 progressor patients.

As for this clonotype: Its antigen specificity is not known. Base qualities are missing; no much larger clone stands one base away.

The CDR1 and CDR2 encoded by the germline V gene are ENHRY and SYGVKD. CDR3 length: 11 amino acids, cysteine to phenylalanine. Only the CDR3 portion is preserved as DNA: 33 bases, with reading frame beginning at the first base. Relative to germline, V is 8 bases shorter and J is 5 bases shorter, with 7 bases between their ends. TCR beta CDR3 regions were amplified from RNA transcripts. The TCR CDR3 was subjected to a first round of RT-PCR using the HTBI primer set and the Qiagen OneStep RT-PCR kit. A second multiplex PCR round built the libraries, followed by size selection and purification. Sequencing of the libraries was done on an Illumina HiSeq2000 using paired-end 100 bp reads. In the source study's methods: SOAPnuke was used to process the raw data, with reads discarded if the reads contained adapters or uncalled bases, had a mean Phred below 15, or lacked an exact constant-primer or identifier match. High-quality paired reads were merged using COPE v1.2.5, and each unique nucleotide sequence was defined as a clonotype. Clonotypes were aligned to IMGT TRBV, TRBD and TRBJ reference segments using MiTCR v1.1. The analysis included only V-J combinations with a frequency above 0.0001, which together covered around 99% of the repertoires. The TCS score was defined as F50 (clonal expansion) divided by E x V (chaos), with BLOSUM62-based TCRdist calculated between CDR3 peptides within each V-J. Welch's t-statistics and random forest reduced 500 to 650 V-J features to around 14, which were used in a naive Bayes classifier (R e1071). TCRdb ran its own pipeline on the public reads, namely fastp trimming at Q25 and MiXCR clone calling, and kept in-frame beta chains. Entries that share a CDR3 protein sequence are merged under the most common genes and DNA. These V and J calls originate from TCRdb's pipeline instead of the authors' own analysis. The sample contains around 370,000 distinct CDR3 sequences, around a sixth of them found a single time. The ten largest account for 40% of the sample.

Results the study describes overall, beyond this receptor: In cross-validation, a model built on a 13 V-J signature told ophthalmopathy apart from stable hyperthyroidism with 85% to 90% sensitivity and roughly 81% specificity, and in testing the same model reached 80%/75%. Most expanded thyroid clonotypes (frequency above 0.001) were also found in blood, which suggests that blood repertoires may mirror thyroid immune responses. In validation, the model predicted progression to ophthalmopathy with around 71% sensitivity and approximately 78% specificity, a median of approximately 6.5 months before onset. No statistical method was used to set the sample size in advance, and investigators knew the group allocation.

In the ophthalmopathy patients, disease was moderately to severely active, with a Clinical Activity Score of 3 or more, a NOSPECS grade of 4 or more, and a duration of less than 3 months. The study excluded patients with uncontrolled infections, other autoimmune diseases, pregnancy or lactation. Diagnoses were established on the basis of clinical symptoms, serum thyroxine and TRAb, thyroid ultrasound, and orbital computed tomography. PBMCs were isolated from approximately 10 ml of fresh peripheral blood by Ficoll-Paque density gradient centrifugation. Trizol reagent was used to extract total RNA, and RNA quality was then checked on an Agilent 2100 Bioanalyzer.

The specimen was blood. The V gene is TRBV10-3 and the J gene is TRBJ2-1, with no confidently assigned D gene. The TCR comes from a man in his late teens or twenties with Graves' ophthalmopathy. The DNA reads as follows: TGTGCCATCGGTCCCAACAATGAGCAGTTCTTC. Translated, this is CAIGPNNEQFF.